A selection of T cell receptor beta chains follows, all from one sample in a study of blood T cell repertoires in COVID-19. Generated by immunoSEQ multiplex PCR, the TCRdb table keeps only in-frame clones and is missing some. The table records about 300,000 clones, under 90% of them present only once. The sequenced sample was PBMCs or T cells enriched from blood (not recorded which). The receptors were sampled from a man aged 55 to 70 who had recovered from COVID-19. Each CDR3 is given with its conserved first and last residue. The D gene is left open where the match is weak. Clone sizes are given selectively: once, few, many, or a class where the clone is expanded.

d_call	v_call	clone_size	j_call	cdr3_nt	cdr3_aa
.	TRBV6-5	.	TRBJ2-1	TGTGCCAGCAGTTACTCGGGCGGAGAGCGGTACAATGAGCAGTTCTTC	CASSYSGGERYNEQFF
TRBD2	TRBV9	.	TRBJ2-7	TGTGCCAGCAGCGTAACAACCGGGACTAGCGGGTACGAGCAGTACTTC	CASSVTTGTSGYEQYF
TRBD2	TRBV5-1	.	TRBJ2-1	TGCGCCAGCAGCTTGGAGACTAGCGGGGGTTACAATGAGCAGTTCTTC	CASSLETSGGYNEQFF
TRBD2	TRBV11-3	.	TRBJ2-7	TGTGCCAGCAGCTTAATTCTAGCGGGAGGGGGCTACGAGCAGTACTTC	CASSLILAGGGYEQYF
.	TRBV2	.	TRBJ1-3	TGTGCCAGCAGACAGGGTGGAAACACCATATATTTT	CASRQGGNTIYF
.	TRBV28	.	TRBJ1-3	TGTGCCAGCAGGCCGGGGGGCTCTGGAAACACCATATATTTT	CASRPGGSGNTIYF
.	TRBV5-6	.	TRBJ2-2	TGTGCCAGCAGCTTGGCGGGTACCGGGGAGCTGTTTTTT	CASSLAGTGELFF
.	TRBV6-5	.	TRBJ2-3	TGTGCCAGCAGTTACTCGGCCAACTACCACACAGATACGCAGTATTTT	CASSYSANYHTDTQYF
.	TRBV27	once	TRBJ2-3	TGTGCCAGCAGACTAACAGGGTCAGATACGCAGTATTTT	CASRLTGSDTQYF
TRBD1	TRBV28	.	TRBJ1-2	TGTGCCAGCAGTCCGGGACAGGCAAGTCTTTATGGCTACACCTTC	CASSPGQASLYGYTF
TRBD2	TRBV5-6	.	TRBJ2-2	TGTGCCAGCAGCAGGGGACTAGCCGGGGAGCTGTTTTTT	CASSRGLAGELFF
TRBD1	TRBV30	.	TRBJ2-3	TGTGCCTGGAGCCGGACAGGGGTCAGTTCAGATACGCAGTATTTT	CAWSRTGVSSDTQYF
.	TRBV6-5	.	TRBJ2-3	TGTGCCAGCGGGACTAGCACAGATACGCAGTATTTT	CASGTSTDTQYF
.	TRBV11-2	.	TRBJ2-5	TGTGCCAGCAGCTTTTTACAACAAGAGACCCAGTACTTC	CASSFLQQETQYF
.	TRBV2	few	TRBJ1-5	TGTGCCAGCAGCCAGGAGGCGGGCTATAGCAATCAGCCCCAGCATTTT	CASSQEAGYSNQPQHF
.	TRBV18	once	TRBJ2-7	TGTGCCAGCTCACCCTCTCAGCGCTCCTACGAGCAGTACTTC	CASSPSQRSYEQYF
TRBD1	TRBV4-1	.	TRBJ2-7	TGCGCCAGCAGCCCCTTACAGGGGTTCGAGCAGTACTTC	CASSPLQGFEQYF
.	TRBV11-2	.	TRBJ2-1	TGTGCCAGCAGCCAACAGGTGGAGTTTGACAATGAGCAGTTCTTC	CASSQQVEFDNEQFF
TRBD2	TRBV27	.	TRBJ2-7	TGTGCCAGCAGCCAGGGACTAGCGGGTGAGAGGTACTTC	CASSQGLAGERYF
TRBD1	TRBV10-3	once	TRBJ1-1	TGTGCCATCAGTGAGTGGGTTGCGGGACAGCTAATGAACACTGAAGCTTTCTTT	CAISEWVAGQLMNTEAFF
TRBD1	TRBV9	.	TRBJ1-5	TGTGCCAGCAGCGCTGGGACAGGGAATAGCAATCAGCCCCAGCATTTT	CASSAGTGNSNQPQHF
.	TRBV5-4	.	TRBJ2-3	TGTGCCAGCAGCTCCGGGAGGGGGCAAGATACGCAGTATTTT	CASSSGRGQDTQYF
.	TRBV7-9	.	TRBJ1-6	TGTGCCAGCAGCGCTACGGTGTATAATTCACCCCTCCACTTT	CASSATVYNSPLHF
TRBD1	TRBV27	.	TRBJ1-6	TGTGCCAGCAGCCAAGGCCGGGGCAGGGGGGATAATTCACCCCTCCACTTT	CASSQGRGRGDNSPLHF
.	TRBV3-1/TRBV3-2	few	TRBJ1-1	TGTGCCAGCAGCCACAGGGCCTCGAACACTGAAGCTTTCTTT	CASSHRASNTEAFF
.	TRBV9	.	TRBJ2-5	TGTGCCAGCAGCCATATTGGGAGCGGTCAAGAGACCCAGTACTTC	CASSHIGSGQETQYF
.	TRBV24-1	.	TRBJ2-1	TGTGCCACCAGTGATCCGGGAGTCCCCGGGAATGAGCAGTTCTTC	CATSDPGVPGNEQFF
.	TRBV7-2	.	TRBJ2-5	TGTGCCAGCAGCTTAGTACTCCAAGAGACCCAGTACTTC	CASSLVLQETQYF
TRBD1	TRBV19	.	TRBJ1-2	TGTGCCAGTACCCTAAGGACAGGGGGGGGCAACTATGGCTACACCTTC	CASTLRTGGGNYGYTF
.	TRBV20-1	.	TRBJ1-5	TGCAGTGCCGCGAGCAATCAGCCCCAGCATTTT	CSAASNQPQHF
.	TRBV11-2	.	TRBJ1-1	TGTGCCAGCAGCTTAGTTCAACGAGGGGGGGCCGGGAACACTGAAGCTTTCTTT	CASSLVQRGGAGNTEAFF
TRBD2	TRBV27	.	TRBJ2-1	TGTGCCAGCAGATCACTAGCGAGCTCCTACAATGAGCAGTTCTTC	CASRSLASSYNEQFF
.	TRBV6-5	.	TRBJ2-3	TGTGCCAGCAGTCCACAGGGATATACGCAGTATTTT	CASSPQGYTQYF
.	TRBV4-2	once	TRBJ2-3	TGTGCCAGCAGCCAAGGAGGAGACAGTAGCACAGATACGCAGTATTTT	CASSQGGDSSTDTQYF
.	TRBV7-2	.	TRBJ1-4	TGTGCCAGCAGCTCCAGACATGTCACTAATGAAAAACTGTTTTTT	CASSSRHVTNEKLFF
.	TRBV7-2	.	TRBJ2-7	TGTGCCAGCAGCTTAGTTCAGGGAAAGCAGTACTTC	CASSLVQGKQYF
TRBD1	TRBV11-1	.	TRBJ2-5	TGTGCCAGCAGCATGACAGGGGGGCAAGAGACCCAGTACTTC	CASSMTGGQETQYF
.	TRBV13	.	TRBJ2-1	TGTGCCAGCAGCTCCTCCCGGGAGCCCCGTGAGCAGTTCTTC	CASSSSREPREQFF
TRBD1	TRBV27	.	TRBJ2-7	TGTGCCAGCAGTTTTCCGGGACAGGGGTCGTACGAGCAGTACTTC	CASSFPGQGSYEQYF
.	TRBV20-1	.	TRBJ2-1	TGCAGTGCTAGTCAAATGGTAGTCTACAATGAGCAGTTCTTC	CSASQMVVYNEQFF